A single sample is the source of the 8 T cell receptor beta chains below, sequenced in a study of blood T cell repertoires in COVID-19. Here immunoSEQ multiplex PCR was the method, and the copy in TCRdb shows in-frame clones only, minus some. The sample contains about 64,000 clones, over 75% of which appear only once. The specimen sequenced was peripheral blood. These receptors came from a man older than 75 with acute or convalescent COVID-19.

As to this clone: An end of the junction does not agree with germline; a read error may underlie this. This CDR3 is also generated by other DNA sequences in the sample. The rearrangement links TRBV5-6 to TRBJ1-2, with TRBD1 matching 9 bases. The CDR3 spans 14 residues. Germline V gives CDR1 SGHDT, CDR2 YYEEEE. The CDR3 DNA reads TGTGCCAGCAGCATGTGGGACAGGGTGAGGGGCTACACTTTC. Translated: CASSMWDRVRGYTF. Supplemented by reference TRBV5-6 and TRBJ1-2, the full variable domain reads DAGVTQSPTHLIKTRGQQVTLRCSPKSGHDTVSWYQQALGQGPQFIFQYYEEEERQRGNFPDRFSGHQFPNYSSELNVNALLLGDSALYLCASSMWDRVRGYTFGSGTRLTVV.

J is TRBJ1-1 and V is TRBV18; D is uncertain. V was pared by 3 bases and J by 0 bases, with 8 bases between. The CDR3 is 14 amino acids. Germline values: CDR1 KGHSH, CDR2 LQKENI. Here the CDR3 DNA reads TGTGCCAGCTCACCTTGGGAGATGAACACTGAAGCTTTCTTT. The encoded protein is CASSPWEMNTEAFF.

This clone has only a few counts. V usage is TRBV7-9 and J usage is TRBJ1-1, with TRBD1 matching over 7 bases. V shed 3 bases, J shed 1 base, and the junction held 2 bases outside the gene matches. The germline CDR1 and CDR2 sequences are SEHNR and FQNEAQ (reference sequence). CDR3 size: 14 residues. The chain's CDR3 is CASSFGQANTEAFF. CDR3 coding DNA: TGTGCCAGCAGCTTCGGACAGGCGAACACTGAAGCTTTCTTT.

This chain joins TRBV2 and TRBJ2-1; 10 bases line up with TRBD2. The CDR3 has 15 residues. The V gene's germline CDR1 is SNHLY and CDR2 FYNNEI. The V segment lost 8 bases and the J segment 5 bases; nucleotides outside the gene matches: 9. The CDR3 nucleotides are TGTGCCAGCTCCCGCCGGACTAGCGGAGACAATGAGCAGTTCTTC. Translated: CASSRRTSGDNEQFF. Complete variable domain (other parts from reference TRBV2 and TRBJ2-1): EPEVTQTPSHQVTQMGQEVILRCVPISNHLYFYWYRQILGQKVEFLVSFYNNEISEKSEIFDDQFSVERPDGSNFTLKIRSTKLEDSAMYFCASSRRTSGDNEQFFGPGTRLTVL.

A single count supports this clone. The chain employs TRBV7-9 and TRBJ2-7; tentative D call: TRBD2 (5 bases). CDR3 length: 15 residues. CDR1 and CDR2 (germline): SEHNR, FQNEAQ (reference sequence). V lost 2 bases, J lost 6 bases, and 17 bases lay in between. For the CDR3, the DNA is TGTGCCAGCAGCTTATCTAGTTCGGGGTTGAGCGAGCAGTACTTC. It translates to CASSLSSSGLSEQYF.

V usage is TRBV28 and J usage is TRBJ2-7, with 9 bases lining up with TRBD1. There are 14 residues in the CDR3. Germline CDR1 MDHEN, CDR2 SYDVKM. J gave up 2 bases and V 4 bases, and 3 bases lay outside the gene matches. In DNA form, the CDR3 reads TGTGCCAGCAGTTCGACAGGGGGGCCCTACGAGCAGTACTTC. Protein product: CASSSTGGPYEQYF.

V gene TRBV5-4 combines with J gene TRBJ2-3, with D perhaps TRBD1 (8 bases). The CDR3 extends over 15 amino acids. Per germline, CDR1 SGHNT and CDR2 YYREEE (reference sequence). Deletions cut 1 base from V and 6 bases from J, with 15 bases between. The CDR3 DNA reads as TGTGCCAGCAGCTTGAAACAGGGGGGGTTGGATACGCAGTATTTT. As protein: CASSLKQGGLDTQYF.

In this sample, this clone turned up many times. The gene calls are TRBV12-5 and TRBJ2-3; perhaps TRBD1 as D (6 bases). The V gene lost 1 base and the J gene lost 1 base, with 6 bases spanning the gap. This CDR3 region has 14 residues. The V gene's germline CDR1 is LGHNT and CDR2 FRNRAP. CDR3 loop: CASGLEGGTDTQYF. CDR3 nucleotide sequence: TGTGCTAGTGGTTTGGAGGGGGGCACAGATACGCAGTATTTT.